The clone carrying this T cell receptor beta chain was picked up a small number of times. The target antigen is unknown. One entry per CDR3 protein, called by TCRdb with MiXCR from the 5' RACE reads. Among 180,000 or so distinct CDR3 sequences listed, roughly 10% were seen once. The data were taken from a study of T-cell memory formation after mild COVID-19. Study outcomes and limitations: Most CD4+ clones that shrank were in CM and EM, while CD8+ ones turned up in EMRA.

Germline V CDR1 and CDR2: SGHRS, YFSETQ. V lost 0 bases to trimming and J lost 3 bases, with 12 bases between them. The CDR3 consists of 15 residues. This receptor was obtained from a young man who had mild COVID-19 (a few samples of this study predate the infection). Cell type and time point are not known. The source material was PBMCs or a T cell subset sorted from them (not recorded which). The V gene is TRBV5-1, the J gene TRBJ2-5; no definite D call. The CDR3: CASSLAPGPKETQYF. DNA for the CDR3: TGCGCCAGCAGCTTGGCCCCGGGCCCCAAAGAGACCCAGTACTTC.